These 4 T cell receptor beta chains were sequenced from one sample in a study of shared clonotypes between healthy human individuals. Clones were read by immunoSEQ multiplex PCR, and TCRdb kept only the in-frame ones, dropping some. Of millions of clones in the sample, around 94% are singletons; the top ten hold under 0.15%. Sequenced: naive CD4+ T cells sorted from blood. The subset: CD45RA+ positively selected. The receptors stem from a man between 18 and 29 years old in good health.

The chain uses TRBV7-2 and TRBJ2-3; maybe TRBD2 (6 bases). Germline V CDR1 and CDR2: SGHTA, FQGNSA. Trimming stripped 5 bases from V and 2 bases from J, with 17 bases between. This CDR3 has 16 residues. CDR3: CASSPWGVLSTDTQYF. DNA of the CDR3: TGTGCCAGCAGCCCTTGGGGGGTGTTGTCCACAGATACGCAGTATTTT.

DNA for the CDR3: TGTGCCAGCAGCTTAGCGCTTTCGGGGAGTTCCTACGAGCAGTACTTC. This gives the protein CASSLALSGSSYEQYF. V usage is TRBV7-9 and J usage is TRBJ2-7; D possibly corresponds to TRBD2 (5 bases). The CDR3 has 16 residues. Germline CDR1 is SEHNR and CDR2 is FQNEAQ (reference sequence). V was cut by 0 bases and J by 1 base, with 13 bases left in between.

The CDR3 bases are TGCGCCAGCAGCTTTGCCGGGACTAGCGGGACAGATACGCAGTATTTT. The encoded protein is CASSFAGTSGTDTQYF. V and J are TRBV5-1 and TRBJ2-3; TRBD2 matches at 12 bases. Unmatched junction bases numbered 4, after V lost 2 bases and J lost 3 bases. This CDR3 is 16 amino acids long. Germline CDR1 and CDR2: SGHRS and YFSETQ.

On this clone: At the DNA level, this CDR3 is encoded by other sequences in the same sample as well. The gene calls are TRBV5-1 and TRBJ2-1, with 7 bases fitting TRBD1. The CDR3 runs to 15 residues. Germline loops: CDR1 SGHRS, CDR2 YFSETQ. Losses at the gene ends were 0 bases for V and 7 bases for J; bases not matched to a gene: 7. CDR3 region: CASSLVGGSGNEQFF. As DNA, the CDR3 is TGCGCCAGCAGCTTGGTAGGGGGCAGTGGGAATGAGCAGTTCTTC.